Below, 20 T cell receptor beta chains from the same sample are listed, as sequenced in a study of post-analysis software for immune sequencing data (dated by TCRdb to between 2014 and 2016). These TCRs' antigens remain unknown. Broad study findings and their caveats: A handful of TRBV segments, including TRBV5-6, TRBV5-1 and TRBV20-1, were significantly more frequent in patients than controls.

Preparation of the library involved PCR. Sequencing instrument: Illumina HiSeq 2500. To reduce PCR and sequencing biases, unique molecular identifiers were incorporated into the TCR beta cDNA libraries. TCRdb reanalyzed the raw reads on its own, using fastp at Q25 for trimming and MiXCR for clone calling, and kept in-frame beta chains. Under each unique CDR3 protein, matching rows form one entry showing the most common genes and DNA. This sample is represented by 750,000 to 950,000 distinct CDR3 sequences; just over 45% of them were singletons. Approximately 5% of the sample is held by the ten biggest clonotypes. The source material was blood. The receptors were gathered from a girl between 5 and 17 years old with multiple sclerosis.

This clonotype was observed a few times. V and J are TRBV7-6 and TRBJ2-1; D may be TRBD1 or TRBD2 (5 bases each). V was pared by 0 bases and J by 5 bases, with 29 bases between. In germline, CDR1 is SGHVS, CDR2 FNYEAQ. The CDR3 consists of 21 residues. The CDR3 DNA is TGTGCCAGCAGCTTAGCCGAGGGTAAAGGGCACACGGACATCTTTCACAATGAGCAGTTCTTC. It codes for CASSLAEGKGHTDIFHNEQFF.

The chain is built from TRBV7-3 and TRBJ2-3, with TRBD2 as a possible D gene (6 bases). The CDR3 has 16 amino acids. CDR1 and CDR2 from the germline V gene are SGHTA and FQGTGA. Trimming shortened V by 1 base and J by 2 bases, and 13 bases separated the two germline ends. In DNA form, the CDR3 reads TGTGCCAGCAGCTTAATAGGTAGCGGCCTCACAGATACGCAGTATTTT. Translated, it gives CASSLIGSGLTDTQYF.

CDR3 amino acids: CASSPPPDRYGYTF. CDR3 sequence (DNA): TGTGCCAGCAGCCCCCCCCCAGACAGATATGGCTACACCTTC. The gene calls are TRBV21-1 and TRBJ1-2; the DNA was not used to check the table's D call, TRBD1. TRBV21-1 is classified as a pseudogene. The CDR3 spans 14 residues.

This sequence joins TRBV20-1 and TRBJ2-3; 12 bases match TRBD2. V was pared by 4 bases and J by 6 bases, with 11 bases of the junction left unmatched. Germline values: CDR1 DFQATT, CDR2 SNEGSKA (reference sequence). This CDR3 is built from 16 residues. The CDR3 reads CSATQFRLAGGDTQYF. The CDR3 bases are TGCAGTGCTACCCAATTTCGTCTAGCGGGAGGGGATACGCAGTATTTT.

In the case of this clonotype: One end of the junction is discordant with germline, which a read error may explain. This rearrangement joins TRBV7-7 to TRBJ1-5, with a weak D call TRBD1 (5 bases). Germline CDR1 SSHAT, CDR2 FNYEAQ (reference sequence). The CDR3 loop spans 16 amino acids. In DNA, the CDR3 is TGTGCTAGCAGCCCCCTCGAACAGGCACGGTCTCAGCCCCAGCATTTT. Translated: CASSPLEQARSQPQHF.

The chain couples TRBV29-1 to TRBJ2-1, with D possibly TRBD2 on 6 matching bases. The J call may be incorrect, as the DNA end agrees better with TRBJ2-7. CDR3 length: 13 amino acids. From germline, CDR1 is SQVTM and CDR2 ANQGSEA. DNA for the CDR3: TGCAGCGTTATCCTGGCTAGCGTGTACGAGCAGTACTTC. Encoded protein: CSVILASVYEQYF.

The chain couples TRBV20-1 to TRBJ2-4, with D perhaps TRBD2 (6 bases). Near its end, the DNA agrees better with TRBJ2-7, so the J call may be wrong. CDR3 size: 16 residues. Germline assignment: CDR1 DFQATT and CDR2 SNEGSKA (reference sequence). CDR3 loop: CSARAVSSAISYEQYF. The CDR3 DNA reads TGCAGTGCTAGAGCGGTATCTAGCGCTATTTCCTACGAGCAGTACTTC.

The chain carries TRBV6-2 or TRBV6-3 and TRBJ2-5; 7 bases fit TRBD1. Germline V CDR1 and CDR2: MNHEY, SVGEGT. The CDR3 has 13 residues. V lost 5 bases and J lost 8; bases outside the gene matches: 8. The CDR3 spells CASSPTTGRTQYF. The CDR3 nucleotides are TGTGCCAGCAGTCCCACGACAGGGAGAACCCAGTACTTC.

The chain combines TRBV27 with TRBJ2-7; the match to TRBD1 covers 9 bases. V shed 3 bases and J 6 bases; nucleotides not matched to a gene: 6. This CDR3 has 14 amino acids. Germline CDR1 and CDR2: MNHEY and SMNVEV (reference sequence). The chain's CDR3 is CASSFGGQGGEQYF. The CDR3 DNA reads TGTGCCAGCAGTTTTGGGGGACAGGGTGGCGAGCAGTACTTC.

The J gene is TRBJ2-1, the V gene TRBV11-3; the D gene is possibly TRBD1 (6 bases). The CDR3 runs to 17 residues. The V end lost 2 bases, the J end lost 0 bases, and 14 bases lay between the germline ends. The germline gives CDR1 SGHNT, CDR2 YENEEA. In DNA form, the CDR3 reads TGTGCCAGCAGCTTAACAGGGTGGGCCAGCTCCTACAATGAGCAGTTCTTC. As protein: CASSLTGWASSYNEQFF.

This clonotype was seen a few times. The chain uses TRBV20-1 and TRBJ2-1, with 13 bases aligning to TRBD2. The CDR3 runs 15 residues. The J segment lost 6 bases and the V segment lost 5 bases, leaving 7 bases of the junction unmatched. In germline, CDR1 is DFQATT, CDR2 SNEGSKA (reference sequence). The CDR3 reads CSARGGLAGVNEQFF. In nucleotides, the CDR3 is TGCAGTGCTCGTGGAGGACTAGCGGGAGTCAATGAGCAGTTCTTC.

CDR3 in amino acids: CASSQWGTGSPLHF. DNA of the CDR3: TGCGCCAGCAGCCAATGGGGTACGGGGTCACCCCTCCACTTT. The chain carries TRBV4-3 and TRBJ1-6, with D unresolved. Germline V lookup: CDR1 LGHNA, CDR2 YSLEER. CDR3 size: 14 residues. Trimming shortened V by 2 bases and J by 10 bases, and 12 bases separated the two germline ends.

J is TRBJ2-7 and V is TRBV15, with D hard to call. This CDR3 contains 13 residues. The V gene lost 1 base and the J gene lost 5 bases, with 9 bases spanning the gap. Germline CDR1 is LNHNV and CDR2 is YYDKDF (reference sequence). The CDR3 nucleotides are TGTGCCACCAGCAGAGTTACCCTGAACGAGCAGTACTTC. It encodes CATSRVTLNEQYF.

This chain links TRBV20-1 with TRBJ2-3; 7 nucleotides match TRBD1. The CDR3 has 15 amino acids. Per the germline V gene, CDR1 is DFQATT and CDR2 is SNEGSKA (reference sequence). Unmatched junction bases numbered 9, after V lost 6 bases and J lost 0 bases. CDR3 sequence reads: CSALFPGQSTDTQYF. As DNA, the CDR3 is TGCAGTGCCCTATTCCCGGGACAGAGCACAGATACGCAGTATTTT.

This clonotype has a handful of counts. V gene TRBV9 combines with J gene TRBJ2-5; 7 bases agree with TRBD2. CDR3 length: 13 residues. Germline values: CDR1 SGDLS, CDR2 YYNGEE. Losses at the gene ends were 0 bases for V and 5 bases for J; bases not matched to a gene: 1. The CDR3 DNA follows: TGTGCCAGCAGCGTAGCGGGAGGCGAGACCCAGTACTTC. This sequence encodes CASSVAGGETQYF.

J is TRBJ1-2 and V is TRBV5-1, with no clear D. With 0 bases removed from V and 6 bases from J, the gap between germline ends came to 12 bases. The CDR3 extends over 14 amino acids. CDR1 is SGHRS, CDR2 YFSETQ, per germline. CDR3 protein: CASSLVQVLDGYTF. The CDR3 region has the DNA TGCGCCAGCAGCTTGGTTCAGGTTTTGGATGGCTACACCTTC. The whole variable domain, remainder taken from reference TRBV5-1 and TRBJ1-2, is KAGVTQTPRYLIKTRGQQVTLSCSPISGHRSVSWYQQTPGQGLQFLFEYFSETQRNKGNFPGRFSGRQFSNSRSEMNVSTLELGDSALYLCASSLVQVLDGYTFGSGTRLTVV.

The chain is built from TRBV7-9 and TRBJ1-1; 9 bases line up with TRBD1. The germline gives CDR1 SEHNR, CDR2 FQNEAQ (reference sequence). The CDR3 extends over 17 amino acids. Losses at the gene ends were 1 base for V and 2 bases for J; bases not matched to a gene: 8. CDR3 sequence (DNA): TGTGCCAGCAGCTTAGGGGGAGGGACAGGGACAAACACTGAAGCTTTCTTT. Amino acid sequence: CASSLGGGTGTNTEAFF. The full variable domain, completed using reference TRBV7-9 and TRBJ1-1, is DTGVSQNPRHKITKRGQNVTFRCDPISEHNRLYWYRQTLGQGPEFLTYFQNEAQLEKSRLLSDRFSAERPKGSFSTLEIQRTEQGDSAMYLCASSLGGGTGTNTEAFFGQGTRLTVV.

The chain combines TRBV7-2 with TRBJ2-1; 10 nucleotides match TRBD2. J lost 8 bases, V lost 3 bases, and 4 bases had no gene match. This CDR3 is built from 14 residues. Germline-derived CDR1 and CDR2 are SGHTA and FQGNSA. The CDR3 bases are TGTGCCAGCAGCTTGGCTAGCGGGAGAGATGAGCAGTTCTTC. As protein: CASSLASGRDEQFF.

This clonotype was observed a few times. The CDR3 region is CASSLGGSLFEDTQYF. In nucleotides, the CDR3 is TGTGCCAGCAGCTTGGGGGGGAGCCTGTTTGAAGATACGCAGTATTTT. The J gene is TRBJ2-3, the V gene TRBV7-9; 7 bases line up with TRBD2. The CDR3 consists of 16 residues. Germline V gene lookup returns CDR1 SEHNR and CDR2 FQNEAQ (reference sequence). The V segment lost 3 bases and the J segment 5 bases; nucleotides outside the gene matches: 11.

This clonotype was counted between two and nine times. Written as DNA, the CDR3 is TGTGCCGGCGGACAGGGTCTAGGAGGGGCCAACGTCCTGACTTTC. Translation gives CAGGQGLGGANVLTF. The rearrangement joins TRBV12-3 or TRBV12-4 to TRBJ2-6, with TRBD1 identical over 8 bases. This CDR3 is 15 amino acids long. With 11 bases clipped from V and 4 bases from J, the junction kept 10 bases outside the gene matches.